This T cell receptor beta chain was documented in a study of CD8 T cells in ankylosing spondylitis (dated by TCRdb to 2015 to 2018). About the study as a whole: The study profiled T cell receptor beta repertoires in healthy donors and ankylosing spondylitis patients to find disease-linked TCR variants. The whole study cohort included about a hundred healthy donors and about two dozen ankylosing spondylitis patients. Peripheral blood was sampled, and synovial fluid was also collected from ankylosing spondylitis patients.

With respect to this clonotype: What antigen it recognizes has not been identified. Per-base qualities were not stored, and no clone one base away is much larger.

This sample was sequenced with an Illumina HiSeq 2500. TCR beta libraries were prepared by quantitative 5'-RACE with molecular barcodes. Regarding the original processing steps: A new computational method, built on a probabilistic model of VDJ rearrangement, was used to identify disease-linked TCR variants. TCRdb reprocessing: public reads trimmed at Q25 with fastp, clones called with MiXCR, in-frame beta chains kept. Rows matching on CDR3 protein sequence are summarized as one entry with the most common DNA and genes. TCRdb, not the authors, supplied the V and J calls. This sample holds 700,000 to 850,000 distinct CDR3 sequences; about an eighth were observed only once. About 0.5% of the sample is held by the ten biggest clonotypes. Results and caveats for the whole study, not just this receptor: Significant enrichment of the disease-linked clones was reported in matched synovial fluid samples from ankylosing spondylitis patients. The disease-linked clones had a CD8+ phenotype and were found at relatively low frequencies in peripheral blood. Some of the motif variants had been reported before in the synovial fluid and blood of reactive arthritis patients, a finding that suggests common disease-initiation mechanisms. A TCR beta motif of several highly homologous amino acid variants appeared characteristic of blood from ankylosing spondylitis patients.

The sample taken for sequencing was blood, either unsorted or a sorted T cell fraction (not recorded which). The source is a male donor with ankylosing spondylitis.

CDR3 sequence: CASSHPGTGGDHSYEQYF. The DNA sequence follows: TGTGCCAGCAGCCACCCCGGGACAGGGGGCGATCATTCCTACGAGCAGTACTTC. The chain is assembled from TRBV5-8 and TRBJ2-7, with 12 central nucleotides matching TRBD1. Trimming leaves V shorter by 4 bases and J shorter by 1 base, with the junction holding 12 bases beyond the gene matches. The germline V gene encodes CDR1 SGHTS and CDR2 YDEGEE. Including the terminal cysteine and phenylalanine, the CDR3 comprises 18 residues. The sequence is cut down to CDR3 DNA, 54 bases in frame from base 1. The CDR3, completed at both ends by the reference TRBV5-8 and TRBJ2-7 genes, gives the full variable domain EAGVTQSPTHLIKTRGQQATLRCSPISGHTSVYWYQQALGLGLQFLLWYDEGEERNRGNFPPRFSGRQFPNYSSELNVNALELEDSALYLCASSHPGTGGDHSYEQYFGPGTRLTVT.